Here is one T cell receptor (beta chain) with its context. The data were taken from a study of T cell changes during pregnancy in multiple sclerosis. TCRdb keeps only in-frame clones here, not all; method: immunoSEQ multiplex PCR. The sample consists of about 40,000 clones, about 90% of them appearing once. The source was peripheral blood, collected in the first trimester of pregnancy. The sequence was collected from a female donor in good health, enrolled as a control in a pregnancy study.

CDR3 protein: CSVGTSSYNEQFF. The CDR3 DNA sequence: TGCAGCGTTGGGACTAGCAGCTACAATGAGCAGTTCTTC. V is TRBV29-1 and J is TRBJ2-1; 8 nucleotides line up with TRBD2. The CDR3 is 13 amino acids. Germline CDR1 SQVTM, CDR2 ANQGSEA. With 4 bases clipped from V and 3 bases from J, the junction kept 2 bases outside the gene matches.